The 12 T cell receptor beta chains in this list originate from one sample, sequenced in a study of blood T cell repertoires in COVID-19. Only in-frame clones appear in the TCRdb table, and some are missing; sequencing was by immunoSEQ multiplex PCR. The table lists 110,000 to 150,000 clones, around 82% of them singletons, with 6% in the top ten. The sample comprised PBMCs or T cells enriched from blood (not recorded which). These receptors came from a woman in her 50s who had recovered from COVID-19.

This clone was detected only a few times. This chain uses TRBV4-1 with TRBJ2-4; the match to TRBD2 covers 10 bases. Germline V gene data show CDR1 as MGHRA and CDR2 as YSYEKL. The CDR3 has 20 amino acids. The ends lost 3 bases at V and 1 base at J; junction bases unmatched: 15. CDR3 nucleotides: TGCGCCAGCAGCCAGCAGGGAAGTAGCGGGGGGATAATGGCCAAAAACATTCAGTACTTC. Residues: CASSQQGSSGGIMAKNIQYF.

V usage is TRBV21-1 and J usage is TRBJ2-3; the table's D gene call, TRBD2, was not cross checked with the DNA. TRBV21-1 is described as a pseudogene. This CDR3 has 15 amino acids. The CDR3 sequence: CASSKGRGGEDTQYF. CDR3 sequence (DNA): TGTGCCAGCAGCAAAGGGCGGGGGGGAGAAGATACGCAGTATTTT.

Turning to this clone: The identical CDR3 is also encoded by other nucleotide sequences in the sample. The rearrangement uses TRBV18 and TRBJ1-1; a possible D gene is TRBD1 (5 bases). Germline loops: CDR1 KGHSH, CDR2 LQKENI. Trimming cost V 0 bases and J 1 base, with 9 bases left between them. The CDR3 totals 15 residues. CDR3 coding DNA: TGTGCCAGCTCACCACCGTCAGGGTGGAACACTGAAGCTTTCTTT. This sequence encodes CASSPPSGWNTEAFF.

The rearrangement joins TRBV3-1 (or the pseudogene TRBV3-2) to TRBJ2-7; 7 bases fit TRBD2. Germline loops: CDR1 LGHDT, CDR2 YNNKEL (reference sequence). The V gene end was trimmed by 2 bases and the J gene end by 3 bases; junction bases not matched to a gene: 13. The CDR3 runs 17 residues. CDR3 residues: CASSQRQWGGSSYEQYF. CDR3 DNA sequence: TGTGCCAGCAGCCAACGACAATGGGGGGGTAGCAGCTACGAGCAGTACTTC.

The V call is TRBV4-1, the J call TRBJ1-5; D remains unclear. The CDR3 consists of 15 residues. Trimming removed 1 base from V and 4 bases from J, with 11 bases in between. Germline assignment: CDR1 MGHRA and CDR2 YSYEKL. CDR3: CASSQGQFENQPQHF. The CDR3 nucleotides read TGCGCCAGCAGCCAAGGCCAGTTTGAAAATCAGCCCCAGCATTTT.

This rearrangement joins TRBV19 to TRBJ1-5, with D unclear. The CDR3 consists of 13 residues. CDR1 is LNHDA and CDR2 is SQIVND in the germline V gene (reference sequence). The V end lost 5 bases, the J end lost 6 bases, and 11 bases lay between the germline ends. The CDR3 protein is CASSGSGFQPQHF. The CDR3 DNA reads as TGTGCCAGTAGTGGATCGGGGTTTCAGCCCCAGCATTTT.

The chain carries TRBV28 and TRBJ1-5, with 7 positions matching TRBD1. J lost 11 bases, V lost 3 bases, and 7 bases had no gene match. There are 13 residues in the CDR3. The germline V gene has CDR1 MDHEN and CDR2 SYDVKM. This CDR3 reads CASSLGQSPSQHF. The CDR3 nucleotides are TGTGCCAGCAGTTTGGGACAGTCCCCCTCCCAGCATTTT.

The chain joins TRBV29-1 to TRBJ1-2; D unclear. This CDR3 contains 13 residues. Trimming took 0 bases from V and 1 from J, leaving 6 bases between them. Germline-derived CDR1 and CDR2 are SQVTM and ANQGSEA. The CDR3 spells CSVEDRDNYGYTF. The CDR3 coding sequence is TGCAGCGTTGAAGATCGGGATAACTATGGCTACACCTTC.

This rearrangement joins TRBV5-1 to TRBJ1-4; D is undetermined. Germline V gene lookup returns CDR1 SGHRS and CDR2 YFSETQ. The V end lost 3 bases, the J end lost 4 bases, and 10 bases lay between the germline ends. CDR3 length equals 14 residues. Here the CDR3 DNA reads TGCGCCAGCAGCTCCGGGTCCTATAATGAAAAACTGTTTTTT. The encoded protein is CASSSGSYNEKLFF.

The chain carries TRBV18 and TRBJ1-5, with D unclear. Germline CDR1 reads KGHSH; CDR2 reads LQKENI. The germline V and J ends were trimmed by 2 bases and 7 bases, with 9 bases remaining between them. The CDR3 runs 13 residues. CDR3 coding DNA: TGTGCCAGCTCACCAGGGAGGGAGCAGCCCCAGCATTTT. Protein product: CASSPGREQPQHF.

The V and J genes are TRBV2 and TRBJ2-5; no reliable D call. V lost 10 bases to trimming and J lost 5 bases, with 17 bases between them. CDR1 and CDR2 (germline): SNHLY, FYNNEI. The CDR3 is 13 amino acids. The CDR3 here is CATRTRGVETQYF. CDR3 sequence (DNA): TGTGCCACCCGTACCCGCGGTGTGGAGACCCAGTACTTC.

The chain couples TRBV19 to TRBJ1-6; no clear D. CDR3 length equals 17 residues. Trimming stripped 4 bases from V and 7 bases from J, with 20 bases between. Germline assignment: CDR1 LNHDA and CDR2 SQIVND (reference sequence). The CDR3 nucleotides are TGTGCCAGTAGTACGTCGTTGATAAGACAATCCAATTCACCCCTCCACTTT. It translates to CASSTSLIRQSNSPLHF. Full variable domain (remainder filled in from reference TRBV19 and TRBJ1-6): DGGITQSPKYLFRKEGQNVTLSCEQNLNHDAMYWYRQDPGQGLRLIYYSQIVNDFQKGDIAEGYSVSREKKESFPLTVTSAQKNPTAFYLCASSTSLIRQSNSPLHFGNGTRLTVT.